This T cell receptor beta chain was obtained from a study of cytomegalovirus exposure and HLA in healthy donors. Comment on this clone: Its antigen is unidentified.

This CDR3 is 14 amino acids long. Germline loops: CDR1 SGHTS, CDR2 YDEGEE. V was cut by 1 base and J by 5 bases, with 12 bases left in between. Findings of the study overall: Whilst most TCR sequences proved rare, a subset of public TCRs occurred across many donors. Later, an analysis found that TCR clusters from the first cohort tended to co-occur in the roughly 120 validation repertoires. According to the study, around 180 TCR beta chains were cytomegalovirus-associated.

Sequencing was performed with immunoSEQ multiplex PCR; in TCRdb, only in-frame clones are kept and a portion is missing. Of approximately 170,000 clones in the sample, around 84% are singletons; the top ten hold approximately 15%. The receptor comes from a young man in good health and CMV-seropositive. The chain joins TRBV5-8 to TRBJ2-5, with a weak D call TRBD2 (6 bases). The source material was PBMCs. The DNA for the CDR3 is TGTGCCAGCAGCTTGATAACGGGGGTGGAGACCCAGTACTTC. It yields the protein CASSLITGVETQYF.